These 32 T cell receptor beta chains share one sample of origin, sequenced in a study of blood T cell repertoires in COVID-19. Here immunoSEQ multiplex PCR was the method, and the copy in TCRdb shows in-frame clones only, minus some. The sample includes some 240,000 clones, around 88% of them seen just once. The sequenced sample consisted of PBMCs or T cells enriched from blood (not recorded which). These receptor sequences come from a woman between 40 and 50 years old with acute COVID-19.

The CDR3 DNA reads TGCGCCAGCAGTCAAGACAGGAGCTCTGGAAACACCATATATTTT. Translation gives CASSQDRSSGNTIYF. This chain uses TRBV23-1 with TRBJ1-3, with D possibly matching TRBD1 (6 bases). TRBV23-1 is treated as an ORF (open reading frame) with a function not yet certain. Trimming took off 2 bases at V and 0 bases at J, with 8 bases between the two ends. The CDR3 loop spans 15 amino acids.

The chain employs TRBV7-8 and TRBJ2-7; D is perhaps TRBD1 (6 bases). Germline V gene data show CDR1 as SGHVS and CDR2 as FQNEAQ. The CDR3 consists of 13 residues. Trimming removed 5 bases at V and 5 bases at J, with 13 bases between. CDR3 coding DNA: TGTGCCAGCAGCCCGAGTGGGGGCCACGAGCAGTACTTC. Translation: CASSPSGGHEQYF.

The CDR3: CASRREGNTGELFF. CDR3 nucleotides: TGCGCCAGCAGAAGGGAGGGGAACACCGGGGAGCTGTTTTTT. V and J are TRBV5-1 and TRBJ2-2; 7 bases match TRBD2. Germline values: CDR1 SGHRS, CDR2 YFSETQ. CDR3 length: 14 residues. The J segment lost 1 base and the V segment lost 5 bases, leaving 2 bases of the junction unmatched.

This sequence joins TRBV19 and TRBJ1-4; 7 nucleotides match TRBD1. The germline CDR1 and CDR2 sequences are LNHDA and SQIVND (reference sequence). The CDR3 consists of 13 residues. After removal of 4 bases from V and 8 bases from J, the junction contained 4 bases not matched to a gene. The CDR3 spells CASSTTGREKLFF. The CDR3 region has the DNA TGTGCCAGTAGTACGACAGGGAGAGAAAAACTGTTTTTT.

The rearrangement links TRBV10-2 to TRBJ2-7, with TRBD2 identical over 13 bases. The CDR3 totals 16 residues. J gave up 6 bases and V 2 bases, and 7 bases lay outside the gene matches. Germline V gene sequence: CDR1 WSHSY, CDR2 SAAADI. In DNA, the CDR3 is TGCGCCAGCAGTGAGCCCGGACTAGCGGGAGTTGGCGAGCAGTACTTC. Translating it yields CASSEPGLAGVGEQYF.

The CDR3 spells CSVLAFDTQYF. The CDR3 DNA is TGCAGTGTCCTAGCGTTTGATACGCAGTATTTT. The chain has TRBV20-1 and TRBJ2-3, with D maybe TRBD2 (6 bases). Germline V CDR1 and CDR2: DFQATT, SNEGSKA (reference sequence). This CDR3 comprises 11 residues. Trimming left V 7 bases short and J 6 bases short, with 11 bases between.

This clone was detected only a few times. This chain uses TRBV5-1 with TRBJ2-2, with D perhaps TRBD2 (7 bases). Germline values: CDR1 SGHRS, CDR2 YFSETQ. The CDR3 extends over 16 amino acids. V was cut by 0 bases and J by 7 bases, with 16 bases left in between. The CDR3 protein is CASSLDGGRPGGELFF. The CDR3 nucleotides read TGCGCCAGCAGCTTGGACGGGGGGCGCCCCGGCGGGGAGCTGTTTTTT.

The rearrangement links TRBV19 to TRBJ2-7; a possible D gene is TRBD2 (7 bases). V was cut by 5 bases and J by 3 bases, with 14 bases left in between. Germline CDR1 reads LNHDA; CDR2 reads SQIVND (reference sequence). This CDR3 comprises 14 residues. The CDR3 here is CASSPQGGFYEQYF. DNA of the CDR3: TGTGCCAGTAGTCCACAGGGAGGGTTCTACGAGCAGTACTTC.

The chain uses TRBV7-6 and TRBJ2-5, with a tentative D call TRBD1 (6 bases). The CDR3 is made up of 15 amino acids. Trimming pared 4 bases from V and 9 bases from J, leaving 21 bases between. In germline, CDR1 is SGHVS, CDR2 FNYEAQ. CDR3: CASSWIQGSNGAQYF. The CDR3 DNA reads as TGTGCCAGCAGCTGGATACAGGGTTCCAATGGGGCCCAGTACTTC.

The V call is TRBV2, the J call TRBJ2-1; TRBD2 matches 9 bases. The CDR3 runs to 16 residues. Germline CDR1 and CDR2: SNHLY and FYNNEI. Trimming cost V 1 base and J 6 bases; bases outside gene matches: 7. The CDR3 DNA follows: TGTGCCAGCAGTGAAGAGGTAGCGGGAGCTTCCAATGAGCAGTTCTTC. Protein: CASSEEVAGASNEQFF. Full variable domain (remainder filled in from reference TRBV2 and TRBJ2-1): EPEVTQTPSHQVTQMGQEVILRCVPISNHLYFYWYRQILGQKVEFLVSFYNNEISEKSEIFDDQFSVERPDGSNFTLKIRSTKLEDSAMYFCASSEEVAGASNEQFFGPGTRLTVL.

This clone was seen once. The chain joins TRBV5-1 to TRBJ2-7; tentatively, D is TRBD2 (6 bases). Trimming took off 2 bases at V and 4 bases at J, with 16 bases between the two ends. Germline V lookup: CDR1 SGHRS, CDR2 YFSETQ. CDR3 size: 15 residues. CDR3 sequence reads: CASSFLTGVQYEQYF. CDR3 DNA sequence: TGCGCCAGCAGCTTTTTGACGGGAGTACAGTACGAGCAGTACTTC.

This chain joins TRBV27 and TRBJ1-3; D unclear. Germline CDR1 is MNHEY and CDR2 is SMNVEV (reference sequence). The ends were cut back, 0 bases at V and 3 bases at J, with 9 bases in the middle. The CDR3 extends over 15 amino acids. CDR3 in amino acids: CASSLSGEIGNTIYF. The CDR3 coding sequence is TGTGCCAGCAGTTTATCTGGTGAGATTGGAAACACCATATATTTT.

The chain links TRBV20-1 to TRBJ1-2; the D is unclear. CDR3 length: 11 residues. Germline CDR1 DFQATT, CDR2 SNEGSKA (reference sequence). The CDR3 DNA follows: TGCCAGAAATCAGGCTACTATGGCTACACCTTC. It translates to CQKSGYYGYTF.

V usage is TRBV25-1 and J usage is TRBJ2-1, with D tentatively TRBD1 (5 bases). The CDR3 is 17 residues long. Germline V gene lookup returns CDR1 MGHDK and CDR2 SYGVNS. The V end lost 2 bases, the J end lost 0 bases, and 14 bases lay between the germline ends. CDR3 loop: CASSEMGPASSYNEQFF. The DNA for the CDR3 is TGTGCCAGCAGTGAAATGGGGCCAGCGAGCTCCTACAATGAGCAGTTCTTC.

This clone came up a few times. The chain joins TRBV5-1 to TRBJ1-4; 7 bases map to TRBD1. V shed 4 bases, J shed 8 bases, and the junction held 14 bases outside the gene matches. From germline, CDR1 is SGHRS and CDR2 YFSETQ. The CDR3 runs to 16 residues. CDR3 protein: CASSRGQRGKSEKLFF. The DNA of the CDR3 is TGCGCCAGCAGCCGGGGACAGAGGGGGAAAAGCGAAAAACTGTTTTTT.

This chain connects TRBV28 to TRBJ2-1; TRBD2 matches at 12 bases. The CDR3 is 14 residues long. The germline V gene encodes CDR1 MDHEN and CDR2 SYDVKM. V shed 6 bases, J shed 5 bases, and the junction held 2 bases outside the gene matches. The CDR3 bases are TGTGCCAGCAGGACTAGCGGGGGCAACAATGAGCAGTTCTTC. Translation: CASRTSGGNNEQFF.

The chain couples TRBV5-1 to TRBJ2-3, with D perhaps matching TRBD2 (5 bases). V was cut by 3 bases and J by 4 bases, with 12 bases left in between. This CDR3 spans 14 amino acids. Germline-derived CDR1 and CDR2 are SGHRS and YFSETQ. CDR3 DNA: TGCGCCAGCAGCTCCGGACTGTTTTCAGATACGCAGTATTTT. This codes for CASSSGLFSDTQYF.

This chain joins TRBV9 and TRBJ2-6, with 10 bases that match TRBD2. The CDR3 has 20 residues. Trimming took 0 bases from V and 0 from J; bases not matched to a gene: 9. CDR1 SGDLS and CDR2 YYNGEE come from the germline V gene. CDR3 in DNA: TGTGCCAGCAGCGTAGTAGGTATTAGCGGGAGGAACTCTGGGGCCAACGTCCTGACTTTC. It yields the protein CASSVVGISGRNSGANVLTF.

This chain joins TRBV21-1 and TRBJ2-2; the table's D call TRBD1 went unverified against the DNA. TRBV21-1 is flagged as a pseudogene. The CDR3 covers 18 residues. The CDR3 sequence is CASSKGGYRTGEAGELFF. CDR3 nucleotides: TGTGCCAGCAGCAAAGGCGGGTATCGAACAGGGGAGGCCGGGGAGCTGTTTTTT.

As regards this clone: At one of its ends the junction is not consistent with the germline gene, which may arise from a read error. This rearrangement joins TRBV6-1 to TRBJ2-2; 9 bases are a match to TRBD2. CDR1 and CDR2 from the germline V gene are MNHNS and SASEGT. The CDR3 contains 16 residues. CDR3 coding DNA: TGTGCCAGTAGTGCTAGAGGAGCGGGAGGTACCGGGGAGCTGTTTTTT. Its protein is CASSARGAGGTGELFF.

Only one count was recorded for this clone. The CDR3, as DNA: TGTGCCAGCAGCTCCGGGGGGAGGGGGCAGTTCTTC. Its translation: CASSSGGRGQFF. This sequence joins TRBV9 and TRBJ2-1, with 7 bases aligning to TRBD2. Germline CDR1 SGDLS, CDR2 YYNGEE. This CDR3 comprises 12 residues. Germline trimming cut 4 bases from V and 12 bases from J; bases unmatched to any gene: 7.

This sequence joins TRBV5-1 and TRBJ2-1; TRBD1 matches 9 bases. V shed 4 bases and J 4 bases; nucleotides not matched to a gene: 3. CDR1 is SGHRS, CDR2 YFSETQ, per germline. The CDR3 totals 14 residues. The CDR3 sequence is CASSPGQGYNEQFF. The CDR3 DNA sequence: TGCGCCAGCAGCCCGGGACAGGGATACAATGAGCAGTTCTTC. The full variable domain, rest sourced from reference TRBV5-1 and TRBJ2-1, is KAGVTQTPRYLIKTRGQQVTLSCSPISGHRSVSWYQQTPGQGLQFLFEYFSETQRNKGNFPGRFSGRQFSNSRSEMNVSTLELGDSALYLCASSPGQGYNEQFFGPGTRLTVL.

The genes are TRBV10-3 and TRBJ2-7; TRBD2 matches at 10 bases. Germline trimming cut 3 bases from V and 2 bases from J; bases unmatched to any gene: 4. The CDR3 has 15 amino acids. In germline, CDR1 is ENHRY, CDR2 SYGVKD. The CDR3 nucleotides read TGTGCCATCAGTGAAACTCTAGCGGGAGCCTACGAGCAGTACTTC. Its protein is CAISETLAGAYEQYF.

CDR3 sequence reads: CASSLAARSGGEQYF. Written as DNA, the CDR3 is TGTGCCAGCAGCTTAGCCGCGCGGTCTGGTGGCGAGCAGTACTTC. This chain connects TRBV7-8 to TRBJ2-7; no reliable D call. Germline V gene data show CDR1 as SGHVS and CDR2 as FQNEAQ. Trimming took off 0 bases at V and 6 bases at J, with 15 bases between the two ends. The CDR3 sequence is 15 residues long.

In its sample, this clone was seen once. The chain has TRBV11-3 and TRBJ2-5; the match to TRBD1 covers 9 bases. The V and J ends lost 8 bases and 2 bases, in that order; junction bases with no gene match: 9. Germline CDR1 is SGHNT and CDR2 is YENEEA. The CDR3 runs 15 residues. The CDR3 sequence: CASSTGGGRQETQYF. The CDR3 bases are TGTGCCAGCTCGACAGGGGGTGGGAGACAAGAGACCCAGTACTTC.

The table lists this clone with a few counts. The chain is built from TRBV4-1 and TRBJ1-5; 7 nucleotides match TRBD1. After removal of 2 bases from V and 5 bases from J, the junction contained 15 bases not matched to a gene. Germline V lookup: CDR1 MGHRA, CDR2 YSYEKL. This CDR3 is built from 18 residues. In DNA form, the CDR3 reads TGCGCCAGCAGCCAAACCGGGACAGCGAAGGGGGCTGATCAGCCCCAGCATTTT. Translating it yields CASSQTGTAKGADQPQHF.

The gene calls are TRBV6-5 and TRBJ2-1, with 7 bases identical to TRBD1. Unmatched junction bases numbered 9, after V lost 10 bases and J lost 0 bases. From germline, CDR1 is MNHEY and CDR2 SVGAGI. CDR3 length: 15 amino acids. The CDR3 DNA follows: TGTGCCACGTTGCTCCGGGACAGCTCCTACAATGAGCAGTTCTTC. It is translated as CATLLRDSSYNEQFF.

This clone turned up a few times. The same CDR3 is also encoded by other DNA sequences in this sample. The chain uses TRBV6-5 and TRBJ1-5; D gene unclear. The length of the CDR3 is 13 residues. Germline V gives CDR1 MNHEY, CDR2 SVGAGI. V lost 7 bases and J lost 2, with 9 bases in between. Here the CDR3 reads CASKRGGNQPQHF. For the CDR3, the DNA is TGTGCCAGCAAACGAGGCGGCAATCAGCCCCAGCATTTT.

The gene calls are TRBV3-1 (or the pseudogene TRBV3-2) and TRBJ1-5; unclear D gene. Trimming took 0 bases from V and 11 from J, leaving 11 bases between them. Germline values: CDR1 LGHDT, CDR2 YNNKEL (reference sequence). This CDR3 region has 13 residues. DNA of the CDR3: TGTGCCAGCAGCCAAGACACTTCAGGCGCCCAGCATTTT. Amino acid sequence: CASSQDTSGAQHF.

The CDR3 here is CASSYFSDSYEQYF. CDR3 bases: TGTGCCAGCAGTTACTTTTCAGACTCCTACGAGCAGTACTTC. This chain links TRBV6-6 with TRBJ2-7; no clear D gene. With 1 base removed from V and 0 bases from J, the gap between germline ends came to 7 bases. This CDR3 comprises 14 residues. Germline V gene data show CDR1 as MNHNY and CDR2 as SVGAGI (reference sequence).

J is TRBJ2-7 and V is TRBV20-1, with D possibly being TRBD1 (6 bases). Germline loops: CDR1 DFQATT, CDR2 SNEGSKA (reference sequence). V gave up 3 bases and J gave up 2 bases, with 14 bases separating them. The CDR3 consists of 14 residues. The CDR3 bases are TGCAGTGCTAGTTTCCGGGACAAAACCTACGAGCAGTACTTC. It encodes CSASFRDKTYEQYF.

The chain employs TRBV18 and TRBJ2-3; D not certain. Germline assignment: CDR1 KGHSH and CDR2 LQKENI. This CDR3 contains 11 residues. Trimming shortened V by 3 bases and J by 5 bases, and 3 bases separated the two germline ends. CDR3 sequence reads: CASSPKDTQYF. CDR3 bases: TGTGCCAGCTCACCTAAAGATACGCAGTATTTT.